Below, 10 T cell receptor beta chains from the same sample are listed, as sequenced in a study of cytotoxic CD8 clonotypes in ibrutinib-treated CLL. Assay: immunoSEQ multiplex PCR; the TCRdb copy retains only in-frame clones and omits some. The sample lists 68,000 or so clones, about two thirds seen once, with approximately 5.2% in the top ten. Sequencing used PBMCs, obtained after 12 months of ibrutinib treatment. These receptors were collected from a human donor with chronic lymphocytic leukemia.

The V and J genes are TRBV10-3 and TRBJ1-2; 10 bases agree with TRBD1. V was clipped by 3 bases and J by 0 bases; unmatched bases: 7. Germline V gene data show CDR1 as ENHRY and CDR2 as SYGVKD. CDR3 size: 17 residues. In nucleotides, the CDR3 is TGTGCCATCAGTGATACCGGGACAGGGGTATCTAACTATGGCTACACCTTC. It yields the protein CAISDTGTGVSNYGYTF.

The CDR3, as DNA: TGTGCCAGCAGTGAATTTGGTGCCTCGAGCACCTTC. Translating gives CASSEFGASSTF. The rearrangement links TRBV6-1 to TRBJ1-2; D is unresolved. The ends were cut back, 2 bases at V and 13 bases at J, with 14 bases in the middle. Germline assignment: CDR1 MNHNS and CDR2 SASEGT. This CDR3 is 12 amino acids long.

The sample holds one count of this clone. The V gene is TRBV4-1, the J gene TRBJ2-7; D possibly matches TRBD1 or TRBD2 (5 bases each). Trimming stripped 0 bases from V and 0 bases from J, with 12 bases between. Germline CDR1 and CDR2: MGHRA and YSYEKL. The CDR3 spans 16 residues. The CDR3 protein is CASSQDWPGSSYEQYF. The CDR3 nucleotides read TGCGCCAGCAGCCAAGATTGGCCAGGGAGCTCCTACGAGCAGTACTTC.

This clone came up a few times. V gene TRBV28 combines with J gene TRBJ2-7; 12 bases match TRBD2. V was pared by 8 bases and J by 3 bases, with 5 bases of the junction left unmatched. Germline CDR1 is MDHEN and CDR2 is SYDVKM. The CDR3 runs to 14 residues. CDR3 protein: CASGLAGSIYEQYF. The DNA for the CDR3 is TGTGCCAGCGGACTAGCGGGGTCCATCTACGAGCAGTACTTC.

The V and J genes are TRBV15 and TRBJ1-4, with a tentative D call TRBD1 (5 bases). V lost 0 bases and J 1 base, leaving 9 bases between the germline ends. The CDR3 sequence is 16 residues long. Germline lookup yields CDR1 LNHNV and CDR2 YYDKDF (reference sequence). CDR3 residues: CATSRDMTETNEKLFF. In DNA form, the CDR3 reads TGTGCCACCAGCAGAGATATGACAGAAACTAATGAAAAACTGTTTTTT. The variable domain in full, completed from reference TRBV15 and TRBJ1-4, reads DAMVIQNPRYQVTQFGKPVTLSCSQTLNHNVMYWYQQKSSQAPKLLFHYYDKDFNNEADTPDNFQSRRPNTSFCFLDIRSPGLGDTAMYLCATSRDMTETNEKLFFGSGTQLSVL.

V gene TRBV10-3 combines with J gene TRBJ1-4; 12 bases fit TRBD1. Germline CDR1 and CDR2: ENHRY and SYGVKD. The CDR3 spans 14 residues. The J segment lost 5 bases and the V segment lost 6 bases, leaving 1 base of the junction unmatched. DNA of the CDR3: TGTGCCATCAGGGGACAGGGGGCAAATGAAAAACTGTTTTTT. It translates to CAIRGQGANEKLFF.

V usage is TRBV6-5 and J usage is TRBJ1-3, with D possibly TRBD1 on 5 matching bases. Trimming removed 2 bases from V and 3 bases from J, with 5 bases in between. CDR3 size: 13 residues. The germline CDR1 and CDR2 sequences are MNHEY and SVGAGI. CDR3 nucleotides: TGTGCCAGCAGTTACGGACATGGAAACACCATATATTTT. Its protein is CASSYGHGNTIYF.

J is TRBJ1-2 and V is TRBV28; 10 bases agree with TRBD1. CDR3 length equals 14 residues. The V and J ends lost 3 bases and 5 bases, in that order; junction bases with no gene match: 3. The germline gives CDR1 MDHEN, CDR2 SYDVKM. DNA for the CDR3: TGTGCCAGCAGTTTGACAGGGGGCGCGTATGGCTACACCTTC. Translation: CASSLTGGAYGYTF.

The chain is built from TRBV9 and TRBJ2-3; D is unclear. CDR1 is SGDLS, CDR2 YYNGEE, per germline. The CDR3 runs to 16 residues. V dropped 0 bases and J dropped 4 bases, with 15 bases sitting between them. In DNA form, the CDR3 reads TGTGCCAGCAGCGTAGGGGCACTCTGGACGGCAGATACGCAGTATTTT. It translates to CASSVGALWTADTQYF.

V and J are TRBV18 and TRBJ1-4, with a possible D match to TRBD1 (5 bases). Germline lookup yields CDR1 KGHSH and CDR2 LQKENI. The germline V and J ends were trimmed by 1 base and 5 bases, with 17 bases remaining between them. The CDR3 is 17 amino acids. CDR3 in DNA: TGTGCCAGCTCACCACGAATTCAGGGAGGGTGGAATGAAAAACTGTTTTTT. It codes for CASSPRIQGGWNEKLFF.